This is a list of T cell receptor beta chains from one sample in a study of vaccination and CD4 T cells after COVID-19. TCRdb passed the PCR reads through MiXCR, listing each CDR3 protein once. Of roughly 14,000 distinct CDR3 sequences detected, approximately 51% appear once; the ten largest clones hold 20% to 30%. These receptors are not linked to any known antigen. Here the sequenced sample was cultured CD4+ T cells from blood, taken after SARS-CoV-2 vaccination. These receptors were collected from a human donor with COVID-19. CDR3s include the opening cysteine and the closing phenylalanine or tryptophan. D genes are given only for firm matches. The listing skips clone size in some rows; elsewhere it reads once, few, many or a size class.

size: once; D: .; V: TRBV4-3; J: TRBJ1-2; DNA: TGCGCCAGCAGCCAAAGTACTAACTATGGCTACACCTTC; CDR3: CASSQSTNYGYTF
size: .; D: TRBD1; V: TRBV6-5; J: TRBJ1-2; DNA: TGTGCCAGCAGTTCCGGACAGGGCCTCGGCTACACCTTC; CDR3: CASSSGQGLGYTF
size: .; D: .; V: TRBV7-2; J: TRBJ1-6; DNA: TGTGCCAGCAGCTTACAGGGTGAGAATTCACCCCTCCACTTT; CDR3: CASSLQGENSPLHF
size: .; D: .; V: TRBV12-5; J: TRBJ1-1; DNA: TGTGCTAGTGGCTTACAGGGTGTAGGTGAAGCTTTCTTT; CDR3: CASGLQGVGEAFF
size: .; D: .; V: TRBV21-1; J: TRBJ2-7; DNA: TGTGCCAGCAGCGACCCCTTTACGGGACAGTTCTACGAGCAGTACTTC; CDR3: CASSDPFTGQFYEQYF
size: few; D: TRBD1; V: TRBV20-1; J: TRBJ1-1; DNA: TGCAGTGCTAGGAGAGGGACAGGGGTGAACACTGAAGCTTTCTTT; CDR3: CSARRGTGVNTEAFF
size: .; D: .; V: TRBV18; J: TRBJ2-7; DNA: TGTGCCAGCTCACTAACAACTCCGGACAGAGTATCCTACGAGCAGTACTTC; CDR3: CASSLTTPDRVSYEQYF
size: few; D: TRBD1; V: TRBV27; J: TRBJ2-7; DNA: TGTGCCAGCAGTTCTGCGACAGGGGGTTCCTACGAGCAGTACTTC; CDR3: CASSSATGGSYEQYF
size: .; D: .; V: TRBV4-1; J: TRBJ2-3; DNA: TGCGCCAGCAGCCAGGACTGGGGAGGGACAACAGATACGCAGTATTTT; CDR3: CASSQDWGGTTDTQYF
size: .; D: .; V: TRBV6-1; J: TRBJ2-7; DNA: TGTGCCAGCACCCTTGGCGGGGGCCGGTGGAACAAGCAGTACTTC; CDR3: CASTLGGGRWNKQYF
size: few; D: TRBD1; V: TRBV6-5; J: TRBJ2-6; DNA: TGTGCCAGCAGTTACCTGCCGGGACAGGTAACCTCTGGGGCCAACGTCCTGACTTTC; CDR3: CASSYLPGQVTSGANVLTF
size: .; D: TRBD1; V: TRBV20-1; J: TRBJ2-7; DNA: TGCAGTGCTAGCCCGGGACAGAAAAACTACGAGCAGTACTTC; CDR3: CSASPGQKNYEQYF
size: .; D: TRBD2; V: TRBV20-1; J: TRBJ2-5; DNA: TGCAGTGCTAGCCGACTAGCGGGGGGGACCCAGTACTTC; CDR3: CSASRLAGGTQYF
size: once; D: TRBD2; V: TRBV6-5; J: TRBJ2-5; DNA: TGTACCAGCAGTTACTCAGTAAGCGGGGCGTACCAAGAGACCCAGTACTTC; CDR3: CTSSYSVSGAYQETQYF
size: .; D: TRBD1; V: TRBV6-1; J: TRBJ1-6; DNA: TGTGCCAGCAGTATAGGGGGCCAGGGTACTGCACCCCTCCACTTT; CDR3: CASSIGGQGTAPLHF
size: once; D: .; V: TRBV5-1; J: TRBJ2-7; DNA: TGCGCCAGCAGCCCGGGGACGACCTTAACCTACGAGCAGTACTTC; CDR3: CASSPGTTLTYEQYF
size: .; D: TRBD1; V: TRBV29-1; J: TRBJ1-1; DNA: TGCAGCGTTAAACAGGGGGCCAGCACTGAAGCTTTCTTT; CDR3: CSVKQGASTEAFF
size: .; D: TRBD2; V: TRBV20-1; J: TRBJ2-3; DNA: TGCAGTGCTAGAGTGCCTAGCGGGGGGACAGATACGCAGTATTTT; CDR3: CSARVPSGGTDTQYF